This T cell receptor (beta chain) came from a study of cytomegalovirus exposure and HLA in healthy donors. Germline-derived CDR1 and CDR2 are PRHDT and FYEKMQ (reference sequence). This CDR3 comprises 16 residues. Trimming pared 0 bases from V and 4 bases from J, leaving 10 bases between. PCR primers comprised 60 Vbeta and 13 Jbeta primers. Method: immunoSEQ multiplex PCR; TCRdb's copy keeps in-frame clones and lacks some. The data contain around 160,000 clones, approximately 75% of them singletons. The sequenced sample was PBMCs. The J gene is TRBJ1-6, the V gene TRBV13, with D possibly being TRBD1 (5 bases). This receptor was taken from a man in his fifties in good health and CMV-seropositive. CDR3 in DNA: TGTGCCAGCAGCTTAGGGGGGACTGTTTATAATTCACCCCTCCACTTT. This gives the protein CASSLGGTVYNSPLHF.